Presented here are 32 T cell receptor beta chains from one specimen sequenced in a study of T cell repertoires in cytomegalovirus infection (dated by TCRdb to the late 2010s). The treatment or condition label on this specimen signifies: in vitro stimulation with specific CMV peptide epitopes to enrich CMV-specific T cells. Sequencing took place on an Illumina HiSeq 1500. TCRdb took the public reads, trimmed them with fastp at Q25, ran MiXCR for clone calling and kept in-frame beta chains. One record per CDR3 amino acid sequence lists the most common genes and DNA. This sample gives 900,000 to 950,000 distinct CDR3 sequences in total; about a third of them show up just once. More than 13% of the sample is held by the ten biggest clonotypes. Antigens of these TCRs are unknown. Sample: cultured CD8+ T cells from PBMCs, taken from culture after CMV antigen stimulation. These receptors were obtained from a human donor in good health (CMV status not recorded). Some clones in this sample may be carry-over from other donors' samples.

Written as DNA, the CDR3 is TGTGCCAGCAGTTTTGGGCGGGGGGATTACAATGAGCAGTTCTTC. Translated: CASSFGRGDYNEQFF. V is TRBV12-3 or TRBV12-4 and J is TRBJ2-1, with 8 bases lining up with TRBD2. V was clipped by 3 bases and J by 4 bases; unmatched bases: 5. CDR3 size: 15 residues.

The chain is built from TRBV18 and TRBJ2-5; 10 bases are shared with TRBD1. V shed 3 bases and J 5 bases; nucleotides not matched to a gene: 9. The CDR3 length is 16 residues. Per the germline V gene, CDR1 is KGHSH and CDR2 is LQKENI. The CDR3 region has the DNA TGTGCCAGCTCACCCTGGGACAGGGGAGCGGAGGAGACCCAGTACTTC. It translates to CASSPWDRGAEETQYF. The full variable domain, its missing parts supplied by reference TRBV18 and TRBJ2-5, is NAGVMQNPRHLVRRRGQEARLRCSPMKGHSHVYWYRQLPEEGLKFMVYLQKENIIDESGMPKERFSAEFPKEGPSILRIQQVVRGDSAAYFCASSPWDRGAEETQYFGPGTRLLVL.

The CDR3 reads CASSWGGLAGGNEQFF. CDR3 sequence (DNA): TGTGCCAGCAGCTGGGGGGGACTAGCGGGGGGGAATGAGCAGTTCTTC. The rearrangement links TRBV11-3 to TRBJ2-1; 16 nucleotides line up with TRBD2. After removal of 4 bases from V and 7 bases from J, the junction contained 4 bases not matched to a gene. The CDR3 covers 16 residues. Per the germline V gene, CDR1 is SGHNT and CDR2 is YENEEA.

A few counts support this clonotype. The CDR3 protein is CASNLGVAQPQHF. CDR3 DNA sequence: TGTGCCAGCAATCTTGGCGTGGCTCAGCCCCAGCATTTT. The genes are TRBV6-2 or TRBV6-3 and TRBJ1-5, with unresolved D. There are 13 residues in the CDR3. V was shortened by 7 bases and J by 6 bases, with 13 bases between the two germline ends. Germline V gene sequence: CDR1 MNHEY, CDR2 SVGEGT.

This chain uses TRBV24-1 with TRBJ2-2, with TRBD2 matching 13 bases. Germline assignment: CDR1 KGHDR and CDR2 SFDVKD. Trimming removed 0 bases from V and 3 bases from J; junction bases left unmatched: 3. The length of the CDR3 is 18 residues. Here the CDR3 reads CATSDLAGTSGDTGELFF. CDR3 nucleotides: TGTGCCACCAGTGATTTGGCGGGGACTAGCGGGGACACCGGGGAGCTGTTTTTT.

A few counts support this clonotype. The CDR3 nucleotides are TGTGCCAGCAGCTTAGCGTTCGTCCTCGACAGGACCCAAGAGACCCAGTACTTC. Translation: CASSLAFVLDRTQETQYF. The rearrangement links TRBV7-9 to TRBJ2-5; D perhaps matches TRBD1 (6 bases). Germline V lookup: CDR1 SEHNR, CDR2 FQNEAQ (reference sequence). The CDR3 extends over 18 amino acids. Trimming stripped 0 bases from V and 1 base from J, with 18 bases between.

This clonotype is a singleton in its sample. The CDR3 sequence is CASSRSAGGFNEQFF. DNA for the CDR3: TGTGCCAGCAGTCGGTCCGCGGGGGGGTTCAATGAGCAGTTCTTC. The rearrangement links TRBV27 to TRBJ2-1; 9 bases are a match to TRBD2. The CDR3 covers 15 residues. Trimming removed 5 bases from V and 6 bases from J; junction bases left unmatched: 8. Per germline, CDR1 MNHEY and CDR2 SMNVEV (reference sequence).

This sequence joins TRBV29-1 and TRBJ2-1; D is ambiguous. This CDR3 has 12 amino acids. The V gene lost 2 bases and the J gene lost 6 bases, with 8 bases spanning the gap. CDR1 is SQVTM, CDR2 ANQGSEA, per germline. The CDR3 nucleotides read TGCAGCGTTGAATTACAGCTCAATGAGCAGTTCTTC. This translates into CSVELQLNEQFF.

The chain carries TRBV7-6 and TRBJ2-2; no definite D call. The CDR3 consists of 16 residues. CDR1 is SGHVS, CDR2 FNYEAQ, per germline. The V and J ends lost 5 bases and 0 bases respectively, with 13 bases between them. CDR3 loop: CASSATLSTNTGELFF. CDR3 nucleotides: TGTGCCAGCAGCGCTACACTCAGTACGAACACCGGGGAGCTGTTTTTT. The variable domain in full, completed from reference TRBV7-6 and TRBJ2-2, reads GAGVSQSPRYKVTKRGQDVALRCDPISGHVSLYWYRQALGQGPEFLTYFNYEAQQDKSGLPNDRFSAERPEGSISTLTIQRTEQRDSAMYRCASSATLSTNTGELFFGEGSRLTVL.

J is TRBJ2-1 and V is TRBV4-1; 10 bases are a match to TRBD2. The CDR3 extends over 15 amino acids. CDR1 and CDR2 (germline): MGHRA, YSYEKL. The trim removed 6 bases at V and 5 bases at J, leaving 7 bases unmatched. In DNA form, the CDR3 reads TGCGCCAGCAGAATCAGCGGGGGGGTTAACAATGAGCAGTTCTTC. It translates to CASRISGGVNNEQFF.

With respect to this clonotype: A much larger clone lies one base from this, so it may be a read error. The rearrangement uses TRBV7-2 and TRBJ2-1; TRBD1 matches at 12 bases. The CDR3 is 16 amino acids. Looked up from germline, CDR1 is SGHTA and CDR2 is FQGNSA. DNA for the CDR3: TGTGCCAGCAGCTTAGGAGGGACAGGGGGCTACAGTGAGCAGTTCTTC. As protein: CASSLGGTGGYSEQFF.

This clonotype was seen repeatedly, ten times or more. The J gene is TRBJ2-2, the V gene TRBV7-6; a weak D match, TRBD1 (6 bases). Germline-derived CDR1 and CDR2 are SGHVS and FNYEAQ. The length of the CDR3 is 19 residues. V lost 7 bases and J 1 base, leaving 25 bases between the germline ends. CDR3 coding DNA: TGTGCCAGCACCCTCCGGGCGGACAGTTATTATAAGAACACCGGGGAGCTGTTTTTT. It is translated as CASTLRADSYYKNTGELFF.

This clonotype was counted between two and nine times. The chain recombines TRBV6-5 with TRBJ2-1, with 13 nucleotides matching TRBD2. V shed 7 bases, J shed 4 bases, and the junction held 4 bases outside the gene matches. The CDR3 runs 15 residues. Per the germline V gene, CDR1 is MNHEY and CDR2 is SVGAGI. CDR3 nucleotides: TGTGCCAGCACAGGACTAGCGGGAGAATACAATGAGCAGTTCTTC. This gives the protein CASTGLAGEYNEQFF.

Of note for this clonotype: Because the CDR3 is missing its conserved closing phenylalanine or tryptophan, this is likely a read error. The CDR3 DNA reads as TGTGCCAGCAGCTTAGGTTCATACAATGAGCAGTTCTGC. Its translation: CASSLGSYNEQFC. The chain is built from TRBV7-2 and TRBJ2-1; no clear D gene. V shed 1 base and J shed 4 bases, with 5 bases lying between them. There are 13 residues in the CDR3. Germline CDR1 SGHTA, CDR2 FQGNSA.

The CDR3 loop reads CASSPGGTEQYV. DNA of the CDR3: TGTGCCAGCAGCCCCGGGGGTACCGAGCAGTACGTC. The chain carries TRBV6-5 and TRBJ2-7, with a tentative D call TRBD2 (6 bases). This CDR3 spans 12 amino acids. The germline V gene encodes CDR1 MNHEY and CDR2 SVGAGI. V was trimmed by 6 bases and J by 6 bases, leaving 12 bases between them.

The CDR3 nucleotides are TGCGCCAGCGGTTGGGGACAGGGGGACACCATATATTTT. Protein sequence: CASGWGQGDTIYF. The rearrangement links TRBV5-1 to TRBJ1-3; 11 nucleotides agree with TRBD1. V shed 7 bases, J shed 8 bases, and the junction held 5 bases outside the gene matches. The CDR3 consists of 13 residues. Looked up from germline, CDR1 is SGHRS and CDR2 is YFSETQ.

This chain connects TRBV29-1 to TRBJ1-1, with D tentatively TRBD1 (5 bases). This CDR3 region has 11 residues. V was clipped by 7 bases and J by 0 bases, with 6 bases between them. Germline V gives CDR1 SQVTM, CDR2 ANQGSEA. DNA of the CDR3: TGCAGCGGGACACTGAACACTGAAGCTTTCTTT. This encodes CSGTLNTEAFF.

The chain couples TRBV18 to TRBJ2-7; D is undetermined. Trimming shortened V by 2 bases and J by 2 bases, and 16 bases separated the two germline ends. CDR3 length: 16 residues. Germline CDR1 is KGHSH and CDR2 is LQKENI. The CDR3 reads CASSPCGRNQAYEQYV. The CDR3 DNA reads TGTGCCAGCTCACCATGCGGCAGGAATCAGGCCTACGAGCAGTACGTC.

CDR3 loop: CSARPTSGGQDTQYF. DNA of the CDR3: TGCAGTGCTAGACCTACTAGCGGGGGGCAAGATACGCAGTATTTT. The V and J genes are TRBV20-1 and TRBJ2-3, with TRBD2 identical over 12 bases. This CDR3 has 15 residues. The V segment lost 2 bases and the J segment 5 bases; nucleotides outside the gene matches: 5. Per the germline V gene, CDR1 is DFQATT and CDR2 is SNEGSKA (reference sequence).

The genes are TRBV29-1 and TRBJ2-2, with 9 bases identical to TRBD1. CDR3 length: 12 amino acids. CDR1 is SQVTM, CDR2 ANQGSEA, per germline. With 7 bases clipped from V and 6 bases from J, the junction kept 3 bases outside the gene matches. CDR3 bases: TGCAGCGGGCGACAGGGGGCCGGGGAGCTGTTTTTT. Its protein product is CSGRQGAGELFF.

This sequence joins TRBV12-3 or TRBV12-4 and TRBJ1-4; D possibly corresponds to TRBD1 (5 bases). The ends were cut back, 5 bases at V and 16 bases at J, with 23 bases in the middle. The CDR3 sequence is 14 residues long. This chain's CDR3 is CASSPGPFEGSGFF. The CDR3, as DNA: TGTGCCAGCAGTCCCGGGCCCTTCGAGGGGAGTGGGTTTTTT.

This clonotype has only a few counts. This chain connects TRBV5-5 to TRBJ2-7; D assignment may be TRBD1 or TRBD2 (5 bases each). V dropped 6 bases and J dropped 0 bases, with 19 bases sitting between them. CDR3 length: 16 residues. CDR1 SGHKS and CDR2 YYEKEE come from the germline V gene (reference sequence). CDR3 in DNA: TGTGCCAGCACTTCCGTGACGGGACCTGCCTCCTACGAGCAGTACTTC. Its protein product is CASTSVTGPASYEQYF.

The CDR3 bases are TGTGCCAGCAGTTACGGCGAGGGGGAAGCTTTCTTT. It is translated as CASSYGEGEAFF. This chain joins TRBV6-6 and TRBJ1-1; D is possibly TRBD1 (5 bases). CDR1 and CDR2 (germline): MNHNY, SVGAGI (reference sequence). The CDR3 consists of 12 residues. The V end lost 2 bases, the J end lost 8 bases, and 9 bases lay between the germline ends.

This clonotype was picked up a small number of times. CDR3 nucleotide sequence: TGTGCCAGCAGCGTACGCGCGGGGGCTTATAATGAGCAGTTCTTC. It codes for CASSVRAGAYNEQFF. The rearrangement links TRBV9 to TRBJ2-1; a possible D gene is TRBD2 (7 bases). Trimming took off 1 base at V and 7 bases at J, with 15 bases between the two ends. This CDR3 spans 15 amino acids. Germline CDR1 SGDLS, CDR2 YYNGEE.

Only a few counts were recorded for this clonotype. This chain uses TRBV6-1 with TRBJ2-1; 10 positions agree with TRBD2. This CDR3 has 15 amino acids. Germline V gene data show CDR1 as MNHNS and CDR2 as SASEGT. Trimming removed 6 bases from V and 4 bases from J; junction bases left unmatched: 6. CDR3 in amino acids: CASRHGLADYNEQFF. For the CDR3, the DNA is TGTGCCAGCAGACACGGACTAGCGGATTACAATGAGCAGTTCTTC.

The chain employs TRBV12-3 or TRBV12-4 and TRBJ2-2; D uncertain. The CDR3 runs to 16 residues. Trimming removed 5 bases from V and 0 bases from J, with 13 bases in between. The DNA of the CDR3 is TGTGCCAGCAGTCCCCCAGCAGGACCGAACACCGGGGAGCTGTTTTTT. This sequence encodes CASSPPAGPNTGELFF.

The V call is TRBV12-3 or TRBV12-4, the J call TRBJ2-1; D ambiguous. CDR3 size: 14 residues. Between the trimmed V and J ends, which lost 5 bases and 4 bases, there was a span of 12 bases. CDR3 sequence (DNA): TGTGCCAGCAGTCCTCGACACCTTTACAATGAGCAGTTCTTC. Amino acids: CASSPRHLYNEQFF.

The genes are TRBV15 and TRBJ1-5, with D unclear. CDR1 and CDR2 from the germline V gene are LNHNV and YYDKDF (reference sequence). V lost 5 bases to trimming and J lost 1 base, with 15 bases between them. The CDR3 is made up of 16 amino acids. Here the CDR3 DNA reads TGTGCCACCAGCGAGAGTACGGTGTACAGCAATCAGCCCCAGCATTTT. This sequence encodes CATSESTVYSNQPQHF.

This clonotype showed up many times. V usage is TRBV27 and J usage is TRBJ1-2, with D unresolved. V was trimmed by 1 base and J by 1 base, leaving 13 bases between them. The germline gives CDR1 MNHEY, CDR2 SMNVEV (reference sequence). This CDR3 is 16 amino acids long. The CDR3 reads CASSLFPQEFNYGYTF. In nucleotides, the CDR3 is TGTGCCAGCAGTTTATTTCCCCAGGAATTTAACTATGGCTACACCTTC.

This rearrangement joins TRBV10-3 to TRBJ2-5, with unresolved D. The CDR3 totals 14 residues. Trimming took 0 bases from V and 3 from J, leaving 8 bases between them. CDR1 and CDR2 (germline): ENHRY, SYGVKD. The CDR3 is CAISESPTEETQYF. In DNA, the CDR3 is TGTGCCATCAGTGAGTCTCCAACAGAAGAGACCCAGTACTTC.

Remarks on this clonotype: A read error may produce the germline difference seen at one junction end. This rearrangement joins TRBV7-4 to TRBJ1-4, with 8 bases aligning to TRBD1. The germline gives CDR1 SGHVT, CDR2 SQSDAQ. The CDR3 has 15 residues. CDR3: CASSLSRTGGEKPFF. The DNA for the CDR3 is TGTGCCAGCAGCTTGAGTAGAACAGGGGGAGAAAAACCGTTTTTT.

CDR3 residues: CASRHGAEKLFF. The CDR3 DNA reads as TGTGCCAGCAGACATGGAGCCGAAAAACTGTTTTTT. V gene TRBV6-5 combines with J gene TRBJ1-4; D gene unclear. The CDR3 has 12 amino acids. From germline, CDR1 is MNHEY and CDR2 SVGAGI. V lost 6 bases and J lost 8, with 10 bases in between.